The present T cell receptor (beta chain) was sequenced within a study of T-cell memory formation after mild COVID-19. This clonotype was seen only a few times. This CDR3 has 15 amino acids. Germline V gives CDR1 DFQATT, CDR2 SNEGSKA (reference sequence). Trimming removed 0 bases at V and 8 bases at J, with 17 bases between. MiXCR, applied by TCRdb to the 5' RACE reads, yields one record per CDR3 protein. The repertoire holds roughly 320,000 distinct CDR3 sequences, with over 25% as singletons. Sequenced material: PBMCs or a T cell subset sorted from them (not recorded which). The source is an adult woman who had mild COVID-19 (a few samples of this study predate the infection). Cell type and time point are not known. V usage is TRBV20-1 and J usage is TRBJ2-1; a possible D gene is TRBD2 (6 bases). Written as DNA, the CDR3 is TGCAGTGCTAGAGATTTTGGCGGGAAAGCTGATGAGCAGTTCTTC. Residues: CSARDFGGKADEQFF.